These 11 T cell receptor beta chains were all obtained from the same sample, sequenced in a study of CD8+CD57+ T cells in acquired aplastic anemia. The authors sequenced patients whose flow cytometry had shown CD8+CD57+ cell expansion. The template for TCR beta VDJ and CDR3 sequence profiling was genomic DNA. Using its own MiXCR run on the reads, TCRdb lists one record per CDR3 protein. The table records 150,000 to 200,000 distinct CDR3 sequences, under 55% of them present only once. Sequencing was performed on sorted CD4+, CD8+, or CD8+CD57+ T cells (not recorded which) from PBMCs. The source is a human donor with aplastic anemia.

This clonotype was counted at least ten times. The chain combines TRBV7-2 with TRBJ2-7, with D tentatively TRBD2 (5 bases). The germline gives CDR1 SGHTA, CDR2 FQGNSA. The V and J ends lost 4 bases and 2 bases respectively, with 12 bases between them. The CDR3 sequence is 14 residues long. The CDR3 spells CASSSHGETYEQYF. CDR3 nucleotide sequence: TGTGCCAGCAGCTCACACGGGGAAACCTACGAGCAGTACTTC. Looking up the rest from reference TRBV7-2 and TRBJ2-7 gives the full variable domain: GAGVSQSPSNKVTEKGKDVELRCDPISGHTALYWYRQSLGQGLEFLIYFQGNSAPDKSGLPSDRFSAERTGGSVSTLTIQRTQQEDSAVYLCASSSHGETYEQYFGPGTRLTVT.

CDR3 sequence (DNA): TGTGCCACCAGTTCGACGGTTGGGACTGGGACAGGAGCTACCAATGAGCAGTTCTTC. Its protein product is CATSSTVGTGTGATNEQFF. The chain combines TRBV24-1 with TRBJ2-1; TRBD1 matches at 8 bases. V lost 6 bases and J lost 6; bases outside the gene matches: 21. Germline CDR1 and CDR2: KGHDR and SFDVKD. The CDR3 is 19 amino acids.

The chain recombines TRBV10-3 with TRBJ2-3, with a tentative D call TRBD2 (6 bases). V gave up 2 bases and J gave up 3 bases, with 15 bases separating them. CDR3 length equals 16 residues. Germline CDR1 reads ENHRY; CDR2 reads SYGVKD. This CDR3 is CAISETIAVRTDTQYF. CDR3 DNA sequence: TGTGCCATCAGTGAGACTATAGCGGTAAGGACAGATACGCAGTATTTT.

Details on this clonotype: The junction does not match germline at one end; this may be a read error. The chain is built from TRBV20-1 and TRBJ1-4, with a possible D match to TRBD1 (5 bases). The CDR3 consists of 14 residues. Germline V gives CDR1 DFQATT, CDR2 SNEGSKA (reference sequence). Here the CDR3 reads CSARDRQRDEKLFF. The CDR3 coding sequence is TGCAGTGCTAGAGACCGACAGAGAGATGAAAAGCTGTTTTTT.

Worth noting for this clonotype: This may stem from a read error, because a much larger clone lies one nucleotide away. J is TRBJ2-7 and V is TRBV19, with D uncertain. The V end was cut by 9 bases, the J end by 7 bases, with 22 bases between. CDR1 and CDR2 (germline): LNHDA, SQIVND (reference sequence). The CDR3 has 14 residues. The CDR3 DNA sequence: TGTGCCAGCAGCCCTGAGAGCTCCTACAATGAGCAGTACTTC. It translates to CASSPESSYNEQYF. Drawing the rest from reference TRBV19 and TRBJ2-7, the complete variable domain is DGGITQSPKYLFRKEGQNVTLSCEQNLNHDAMYWYRQDPGQGLRLIYYSQIVNDFQKGDIAEGYSVSREKKESFPLTVTSAQKNPTAFYLCASSPESSYNEQYFGPGTRLTVT.

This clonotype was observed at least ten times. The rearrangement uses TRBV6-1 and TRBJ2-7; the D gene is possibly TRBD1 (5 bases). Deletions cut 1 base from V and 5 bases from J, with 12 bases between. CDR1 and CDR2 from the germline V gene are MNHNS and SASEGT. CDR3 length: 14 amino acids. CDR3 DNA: TGTGCCAGCAGTGAAGGGACAAGCCTCGACGAGCAGTACTTC. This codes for CASSEGTSLDEQYF.

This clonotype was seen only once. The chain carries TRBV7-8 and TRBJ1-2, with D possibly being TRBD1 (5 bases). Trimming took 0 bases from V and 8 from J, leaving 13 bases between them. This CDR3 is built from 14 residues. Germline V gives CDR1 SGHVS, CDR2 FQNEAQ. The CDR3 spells CASSLAIGELGYTF. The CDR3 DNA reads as TGTGCCAGCAGCTTAGCGATAGGGGAGTTGGGCTACACCTTC.

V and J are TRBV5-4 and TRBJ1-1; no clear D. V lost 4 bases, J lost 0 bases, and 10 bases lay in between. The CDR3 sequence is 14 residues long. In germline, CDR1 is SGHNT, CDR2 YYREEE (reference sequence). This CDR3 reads CASSAGVMNTEAFF. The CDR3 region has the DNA TGTGCCAGCAGCGCTGGTGTGATGAACACTGAAGCTTTCTTT.

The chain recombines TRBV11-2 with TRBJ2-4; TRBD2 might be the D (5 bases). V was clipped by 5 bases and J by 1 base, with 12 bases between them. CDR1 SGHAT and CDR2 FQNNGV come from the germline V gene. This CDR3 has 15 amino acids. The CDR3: CASSTLDWAKNIQYF. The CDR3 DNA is TGTGCCAGCAGCACACTAGATTGGGCCAAAAACATTCAGTACTTC.

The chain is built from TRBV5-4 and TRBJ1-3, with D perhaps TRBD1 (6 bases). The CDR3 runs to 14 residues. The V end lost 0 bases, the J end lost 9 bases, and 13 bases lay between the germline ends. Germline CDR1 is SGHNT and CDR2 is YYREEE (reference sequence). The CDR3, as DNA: TGTGCCAGCAGCTTGGGGACGGACAGATCCACCATATATTTT. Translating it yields CASSLGTDRSTIYF.

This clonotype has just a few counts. The CDR3 is CASSAQREARTTDTQYF. DNA of the CDR3: TGTGCCAGCAGTGCCCAGCGGGAGGCGCGGACCACAGATACGCAGTATTTT. V usage is TRBV28 and J usage is TRBJ2-3, with 9 bases matching TRBD2. Germline CDR1 MDHEN, CDR2 SYDVKM. The CDR3 covers 17 residues. V was clipped by 5 bases and J by 2 bases; unmatched bases: 11.